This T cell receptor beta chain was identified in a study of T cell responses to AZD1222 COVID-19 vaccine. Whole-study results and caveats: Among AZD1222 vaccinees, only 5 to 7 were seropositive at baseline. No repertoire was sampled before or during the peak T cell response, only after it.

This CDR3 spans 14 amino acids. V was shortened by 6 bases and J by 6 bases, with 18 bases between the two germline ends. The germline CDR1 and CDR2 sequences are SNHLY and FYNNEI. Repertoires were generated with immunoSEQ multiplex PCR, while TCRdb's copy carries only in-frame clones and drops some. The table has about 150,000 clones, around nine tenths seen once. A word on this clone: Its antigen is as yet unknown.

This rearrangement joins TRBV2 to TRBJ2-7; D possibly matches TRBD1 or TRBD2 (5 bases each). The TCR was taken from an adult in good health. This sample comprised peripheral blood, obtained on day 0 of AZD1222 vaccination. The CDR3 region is CASRTGTPIAEQYF. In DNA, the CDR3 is TGTGCCAGCAGAACCGGGACCCCAATCGCCGAGCAGTACTTC.